This T cell receptor beta chain was sequenced for a study of vaccination and CD4 T cells after COVID-19. Study overall: Cultures serving as controls received a peptide pool (CEFX or HIV-1 Nef) or no peptide.

CD4+ T cells that had been cultured provided DNA sequenced with the Oncomine TCR Beta short-read assay. TCRdb recomputed calls from the PCR reads with MiXCR, one row per CDR3 protein. In the table there are thousands of distinct CDR3 sequences, around 48% of which are singletons. Treatment noted: approximately 9-day PBMC culture with coronavirus spike peptide pools or control peptides (ViraFEST assay). Pre-COVID-19 pandemic sampling (2011-2018) yielded the unexposed donor's CD4+ T cells. Trimming took 5 bases from V and 4 from J; bases not matched to a gene: 11. CDR1 is SGHVS, CDR2 FQNEAQ, per germline. The CDR3 is made up of 17 amino acids. A word on this clonotype: As yet, its antigen is unknown.

The genes are TRBV7-8 and TRBJ2-2; 9 bases line up with TRBD1. The sequence was collected from a human donor in good health. Sequencing input: CD4+ T cells from blood, cultured in vitro. The CDR3 spells CASSPHRRQGGTGELFF. Written as DNA, the CDR3 is TGTGCCAGCAGCCCGCACCGCCGACAGGGGGGCACCGGGGAGCTGTTTTTT. The whole variable domain, remainder taken from reference TRBV7-8 and TRBJ2-2, is GAGVSQSPRYKVAKRGQDVALRCDPISGHVSLFWYQQALGQGPEFLTYFQNEAQLDKSGLPSDRFFAERPEGSVSTLKIQRTQQEDSAVYLCASSPHRRQGGTGELFFGEGSRLTVL.